One sample yielded the 13 T cell receptor beta chains listed below, sequenced in a study of T cells in Graves' hyperthyroidism and ophthalmopathy. Template material for amplifying TCR beta CDR3 regions consisted of RNA transcripts. The HTBI primer set drove a first-round RT-PCR of the TCR CDR3. TCRdb recomputed calls from the multiplex PCR reads with MiXCR, one row per CDR3 protein. In the table there are fewer than 400,000 distinct CDR3 sequences, around 15% of which are singletons. Sequenced: blood. The receptors originated from a man aged 45-65 years with Graves' ophthalmopathy.

This clonotype was observed many times. The J gene is TRBJ2-5, the V gene TRBV18; D might be TRBD1 (6 bases). Germline V lookup: CDR1 KGHSH, CDR2 LQKENI. The CDR3 consists of 16 residues. Trimming stripped 1 base from V and 5 bases from J, with 17 bases between. The CDR3 nucleotides are TGTGCCAGCTCACCACGGTTGTCCAGGGGTGAGGAGACCCAGTACTTC. The encoded protein is CASSPRLSRGEETQYF.

This chain joins TRBV5-4 and TRBJ2-1; D possibly corresponds to TRBD2 (6 bases). The CDR3 contains 14 residues. CDR1 is SGHNT and CDR2 is YYREEE in the germline V gene (reference sequence). With 0 bases removed from V and 8 bases from J, the gap between germline ends came to 12 bases. CDR3 protein: CASSLARGTYEQFF. CDR3 nucleotide sequence: TGTGCCAGCAGCTTGGCCCGGGGGACTTATGAGCAGTTCTTC.

Ten or more counts support this clonotype. The chain is built from TRBV3-1 and TRBJ2-1, with D maybe TRBD2 (5 bases). This CDR3 is built from 16 residues. CDR1 is LGHDT, CDR2 YNNKEL, per germline (reference sequence). V lost 0 bases to trimming and J lost 6 bases, with 15 bases between them. DNA for the CDR3: TGTGCCAGCAGCCAAGAACCGCTAGCTATTTCCAATGAGCAGTTCTTC. Protein product: CASSQEPLAISNEQFF.

This clonotype was picked up many times. The chain uses TRBV2 and TRBJ2-7; 11 nucleotides match TRBD2. The V gene end was trimmed by 6 bases and the J gene end by 4 bases; junction bases not matched to a gene: 5. Germline loops: CDR1 SNHLY, CDR2 FYNNEI. The CDR3 has 14 residues. The CDR3 here is CASRFGTSGYEQYF. CDR3 nucleotides: TGTGCCAGCAGATTCGGGACTAGCGGATACGAGCAGTACTTC.

The sample holds many counts of this clonotype. The chain is built from TRBV6-1 and TRBJ2-7; the match to TRBD1 covers 12 bases. V was pared by 4 bases and J by 7 bases, with 11 bases of the junction left unmatched. This CDR3 is built from 16 residues. CDR1 and CDR2 from the germline V gene are MNHNS and SASEGT. CDR3 protein: CASSASGTGGWGEQYF. Here the CDR3 DNA reads TGTGCCAGCAGTGCATCCGGGACAGGGGGCTGGGGGGAGCAGTACTTC.

This clonotype has only a few counts. The chain joins TRBV5-1 to TRBJ2-5; 12 nucleotides agree with TRBD1. CDR3 length: 15 residues. The germline CDR1 and CDR2 sequences are SGHRS and YFSETQ. V dropped 3 bases and J dropped 5; count of bases not matched to a gene: 5. The CDR3 DNA reads TGCGCCAGCAGCTGGGGACAGGGGGCGCCTGAGACCCAGTACTTC. It encodes CASSWGQGAPETQYF.

This clonotype was counted at least ten times. J is TRBJ2-6 and V is TRBV5-6; D is unclear. The CDR3 consists of 12 residues. CDR1 SGHDT and CDR2 YYEEEE come from the germline V gene. Trimming cost V 4 bases and J 8 bases, with 7 bases left between them. CDR3: CASSPRTNVLTF. The CDR3 DNA is TGTGCCAGCAGCCCCCGTACCAACGTCCTGACTTTC. The full variable domain, its missing parts supplied by reference TRBV5-6 and TRBJ2-6, is DAGVTQSPTHLIKTRGQQVTLRCSPKSGHDTVSWYQQALGQGPQFIFQYYEEEERQRGNFPDRFSGHQFPNYSSELNVNALLLGDSALYLCASSPRTNVLTFGAGSRLTVL.

The table lists this clonotype with many counts. This chain connects TRBV11-2 to TRBJ2-1; D might be TRBD2 (6 bases). Germline V gives CDR1 SGHAT, CDR2 FQNNGV. This CDR3 comprises 13 residues. V shed 7 bases and J shed 9 bases, with 16 bases lying between them. The CDR3 sequence: CASNVLASVEQFF. The CDR3 DNA reads TGTGCCAGCAACGTACTAGCTTCGGTTGAGCAGTTCTTC.

This clonotype was observed at least ten times. The gene calls are TRBV27 and TRBJ2-7, with 9 positions matching TRBD1. The CDR3 contains 13 residues. The ends lost 4 bases at V and 5 bases at J; junction bases unmatched: 3. Germline V gene sequence: CDR1 MNHEY, CDR2 SMNVEV (reference sequence). The CDR3 here is CASSSRDRDEQYF. Here the CDR3 DNA reads TGTGCCAGCAGTTCCAGGGACAGGGACGAGCAGTACTTC.

In its sample, this clonotype was seen many times. The chain has TRBV20-1 and TRBJ2-5; D unresolved. Germline assignment: CDR1 DFQATT and CDR2 SNEGSKA (reference sequence). The CDR3 loop spans 13 amino acids. V lost 6 bases and J 1 base, leaving 12 bases between the germline ends. CDR3 sequence: CSAMHSFQETQYF. The CDR3 DNA reads as TGCAGTGCGATGCACAGCTTCCAAGAGACCCAGTACTTC.

The V call is TRBV19, the J call TRBJ2-3; no clear D gene. The CDR3 is 13 amino acids. The V and J ends lost 6 bases and 2 bases respectively, with 9 bases between them. Germline CDR1 is LNHDA and CDR2 is SQIVND (reference sequence). CDR3 in amino acids: CASSWTPTDTQYF. The CDR3 nucleotides read TGTGCCAGTAGCTGGACCCCCACAGATACGCAGTATTTT. Full variable domain (remainder filled in from reference TRBV19 and TRBJ2-3): DGGITQSPKYLFRKEGQNVTLSCEQNLNHDAMYWYRQDPGQGLRLIYYSQIVNDFQKGDIAEGYSVSREKKESFPLTVTSAQKNPTAFYLCASSWTPTDTQYFGPGTRLTVL.

This clonotype was seen ten or more times. The gene calls are TRBV7-8 and TRBJ1-6; TRBD1 agrees at 7 bases. Germline CDR1 reads SGHVS; CDR2 reads FQNEAQ. The CDR3 has 15 amino acids. V dropped 0 bases and J dropped 9; count of bases not matched to a gene: 5. In DNA form, the CDR3 reads TGTGCCAGCAGCTTAGCGACAGGGAAGAGTTCACCCCTCCACTTT. Amino acids: CASSLATGKSSPLHF. The variable domain in full, with the rest retrieved from reference TRBV7-8 and TRBJ1-6, is GAGVSQSPRYKVAKRGQDVALRCDPISGHVSLFWYQQALGQGPEFLTYFQNEAQLDKSGLPSDRFFAERPEGSVSTLKIQRTQQEDSAVYLCASSLATGKSSPLHFGNGTRLTVT.

This clonotype was seen repeatedly, ten times or more. The rearrangement uses TRBV20-1 and TRBJ1-3; D remains unclear. Germline V gene lookup returns CDR1 DFQATT and CDR2 SNEGSKA (reference sequence). The CDR3 consists of 11 residues. Trimming cost V 1 base and J 3 bases, with 1 base left between them. The CDR3 DNA follows: TGCAGTGCTAGAGGTGGAAACACCATATATTTT. Protein product: CSARGGNTIYF.